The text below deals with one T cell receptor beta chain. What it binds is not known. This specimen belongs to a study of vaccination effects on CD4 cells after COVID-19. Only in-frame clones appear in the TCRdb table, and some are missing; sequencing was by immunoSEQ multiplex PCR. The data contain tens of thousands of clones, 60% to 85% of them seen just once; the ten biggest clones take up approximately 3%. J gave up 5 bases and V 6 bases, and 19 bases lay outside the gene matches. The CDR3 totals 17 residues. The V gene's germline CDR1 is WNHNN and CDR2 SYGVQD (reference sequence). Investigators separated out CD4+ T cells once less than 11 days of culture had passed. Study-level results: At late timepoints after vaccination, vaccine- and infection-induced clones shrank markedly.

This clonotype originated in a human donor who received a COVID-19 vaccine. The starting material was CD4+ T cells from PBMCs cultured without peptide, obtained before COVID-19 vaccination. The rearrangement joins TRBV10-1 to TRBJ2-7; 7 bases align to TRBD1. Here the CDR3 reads CASSHKQGGDLRDEQYV. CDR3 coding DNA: TGCGCCAGCAGCCACAAACAAGGGGGCGATTTGCGCGACGAGCAGTACGTC.